This entry concerns a single TCR beta chain. Its specificity is not known. Treatment specified: treatment-naive control, cytoreductive nephrectomy. Control samples are tumors resected by cytoreductive nephrectomy without prior radiation. Control tumors came from a few females and 11 males, aged roughly 35 to 82. The V end lost 2 bases, the J end lost 4 bases, and 11 bases lay between the germline ends. Looked up from germline, CDR1 is SGHTA and CDR2 is FQGNSA. This CDR3 is built from 14 residues. The data are from a study of radiation and T cells in renal cell carcinoma. Some clones are missing from TCRdb's copy, which holds only in-frame ones; the method was immunoSEQ multiplex PCR. There are over 15,000 clones in the sample; 58% occur only once, and roughly 8.7% lies in the top ten. Overall study findings and caveats: Compared with controls, irradiated tumors showed greater TCR clonality. Dominant CDR3 motifs occupied more repertoire in irradiated than control tumors.

The input for sequencing was tumor tissue, taken from a patient whose treatment was nephrectomy without radiotherapy. The receptor was isolated from a middle-aged man with renal cell carcinoma. This chain uses TRBV7-2 with TRBJ1-1, with a possible D match to TRBD1 (5 bases). CDR3 protein: CASSLSGGSTEAFF. DNA of the CDR3: TGTGCCAGCAGCTTATCGGGGGGTAGCACTGAAGCTTTCTTT.